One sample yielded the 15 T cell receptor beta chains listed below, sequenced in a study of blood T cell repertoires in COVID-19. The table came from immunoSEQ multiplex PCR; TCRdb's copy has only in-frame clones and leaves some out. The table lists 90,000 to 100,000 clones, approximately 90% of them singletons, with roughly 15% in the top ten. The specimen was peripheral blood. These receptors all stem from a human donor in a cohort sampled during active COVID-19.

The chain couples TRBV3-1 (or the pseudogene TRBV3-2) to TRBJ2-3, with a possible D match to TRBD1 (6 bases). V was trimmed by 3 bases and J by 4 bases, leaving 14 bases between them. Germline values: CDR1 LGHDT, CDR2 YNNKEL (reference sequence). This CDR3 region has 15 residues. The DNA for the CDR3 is TGTGCCAGCAGCCATGGTGGGGGCCGATCAGATACGCAGTATTTT. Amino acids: CASSHGGGRSDTQYF.

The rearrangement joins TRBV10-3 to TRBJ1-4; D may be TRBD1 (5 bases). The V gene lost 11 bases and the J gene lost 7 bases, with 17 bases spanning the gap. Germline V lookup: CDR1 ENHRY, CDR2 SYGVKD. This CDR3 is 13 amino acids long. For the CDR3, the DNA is TGTGCCGCCGGGGGAGGGCGCGGTGAAAAACTGTTTTTT. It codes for CAAGGGRGEKLFF.

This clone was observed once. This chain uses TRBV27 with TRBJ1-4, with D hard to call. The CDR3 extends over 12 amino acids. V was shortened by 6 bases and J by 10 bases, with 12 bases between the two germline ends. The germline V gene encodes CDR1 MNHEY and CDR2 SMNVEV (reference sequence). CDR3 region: CASSPAGGKLFF. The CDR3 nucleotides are TGTGCCAGCAGCCCCGCCGGTGGAAAACTGTTTTTT.

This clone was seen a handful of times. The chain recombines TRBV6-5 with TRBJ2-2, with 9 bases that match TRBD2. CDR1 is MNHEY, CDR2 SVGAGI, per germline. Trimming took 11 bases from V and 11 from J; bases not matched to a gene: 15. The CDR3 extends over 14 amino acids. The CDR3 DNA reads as TGTGCCTCGAGGGTAGCGGGAGAGGTGGGAGAGCTGTTTTTT. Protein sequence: CASRVAGEVGELFF.

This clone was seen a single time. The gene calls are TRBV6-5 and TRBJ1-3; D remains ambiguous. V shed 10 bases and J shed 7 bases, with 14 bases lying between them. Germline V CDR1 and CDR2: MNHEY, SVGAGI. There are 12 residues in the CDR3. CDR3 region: CATPTPTNTIYF. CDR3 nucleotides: TGTGCCACCCCTACCCCCACGAACACCATATATTTT.

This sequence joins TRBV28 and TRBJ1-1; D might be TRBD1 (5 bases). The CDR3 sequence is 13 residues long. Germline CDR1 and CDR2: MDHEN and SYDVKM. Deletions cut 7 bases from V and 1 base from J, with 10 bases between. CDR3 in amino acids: CASTPGANTEAFF. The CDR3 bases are TGTGCCAGCACTCCTGGGGCGAACACTGAAGCTTTCTTT.

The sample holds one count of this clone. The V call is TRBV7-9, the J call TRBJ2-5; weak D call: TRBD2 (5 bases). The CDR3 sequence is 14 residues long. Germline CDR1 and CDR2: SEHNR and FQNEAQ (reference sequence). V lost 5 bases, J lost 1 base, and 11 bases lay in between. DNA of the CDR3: TGTGCCAGCAGCCCTCCGGGGTCCCAAGAGACCCAGTACTTC. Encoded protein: CASSPPGSQETQYF.

The CDR3 DNA reads TGCAGCGTTGAAATTGGTTTGACATCTCCCGGTGAGCAGTTCTTC. As protein: CSVEIGLTSPGEQFF. The chain uses TRBV29-1 and TRBJ2-1; D gene ambiguous. Germline loops: CDR1 SQVTM, CDR2 ANQGSEA. This CDR3 contains 15 residues. Trimming took 2 bases from V and 9 from J, leaving 20 bases between them.

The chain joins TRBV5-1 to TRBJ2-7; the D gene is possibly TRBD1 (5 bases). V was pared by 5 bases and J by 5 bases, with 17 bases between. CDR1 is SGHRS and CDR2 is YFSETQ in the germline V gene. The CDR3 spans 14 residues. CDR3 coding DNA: TGCGCCAGCAGGCTCTTGACAGTCCTAGACGAGCAGTACTTC. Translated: CASRLLTVLDEQYF.

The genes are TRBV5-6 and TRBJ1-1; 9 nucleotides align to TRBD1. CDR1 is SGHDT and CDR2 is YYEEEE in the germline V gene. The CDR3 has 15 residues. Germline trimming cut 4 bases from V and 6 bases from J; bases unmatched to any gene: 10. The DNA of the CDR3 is TGTGCCAGCAGCCCTGGACAGGGGATTTGGTCTGAAGCTTTCTTT. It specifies CASSPGQGIWSEAFF.

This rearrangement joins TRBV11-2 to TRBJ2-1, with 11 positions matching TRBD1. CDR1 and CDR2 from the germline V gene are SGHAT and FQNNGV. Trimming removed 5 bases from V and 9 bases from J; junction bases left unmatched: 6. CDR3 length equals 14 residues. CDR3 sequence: CASSHGQGAFEQFF. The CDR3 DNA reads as TGTGCCAGCAGCCACGGACAGGGGGCTTTTGAGCAGTTCTTC.

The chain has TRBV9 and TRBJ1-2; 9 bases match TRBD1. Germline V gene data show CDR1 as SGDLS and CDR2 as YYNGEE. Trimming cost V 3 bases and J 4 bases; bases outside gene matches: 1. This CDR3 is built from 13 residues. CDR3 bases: TGTGCCAGCAGCGGGGACAGGGCCTATGGCTACACCTTC. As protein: CASSGDRAYGYTF.

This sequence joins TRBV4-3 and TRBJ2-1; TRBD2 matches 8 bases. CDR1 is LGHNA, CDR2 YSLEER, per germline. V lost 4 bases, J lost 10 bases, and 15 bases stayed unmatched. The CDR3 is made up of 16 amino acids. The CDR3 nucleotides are TGCGCCAGCAGCCCCCTAGGTAGCGGGGTTAATTCGGAGCAGTTCTTC. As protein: CASSPLGSGVNSEQFF.

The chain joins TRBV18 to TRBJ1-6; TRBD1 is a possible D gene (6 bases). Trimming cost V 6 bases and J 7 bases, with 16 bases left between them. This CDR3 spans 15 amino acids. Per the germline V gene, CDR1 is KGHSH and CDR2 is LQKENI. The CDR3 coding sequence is TGTGCCAGCTCCCAGGAACAGGGAAACAATTCACCCCTCCACTTT. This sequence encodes CASSQEQGNNSPLHF.

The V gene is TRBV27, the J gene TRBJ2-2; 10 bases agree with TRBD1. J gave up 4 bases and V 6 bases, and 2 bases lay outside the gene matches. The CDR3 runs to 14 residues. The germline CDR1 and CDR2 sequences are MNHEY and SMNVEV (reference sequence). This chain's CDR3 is CASSWTGGTGELFF. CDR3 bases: TGTGCCAGCAGCTGGACAGGGGGCACCGGGGAGCTGTTTTTT.